Only a few counts were recorded for the clone carrying this TCR beta chain. The record originates from a study of blood T cell repertoires in COVID-19. Germline-derived CDR1 and CDR2 are LGHDT and YNNKEL (reference sequence). The CDR3 extends over 13 amino acids. The V end lost 3 bases, the J end lost 8 bases, and 11 bases lay between the germline ends. Sequencing was performed with immunoSEQ multiplex PCR; in TCRdb, only in-frame clones are kept and a portion is missing. Here the sample spans hundreds of thousands of clones, around 87% being singletons. Input material: PBMCs or T cells enriched from blood (not recorded which). This receptor was identified in a man aged 30-40 years who had recovered from COVID-19. This chain links TRBV3-1 (or the pseudogene TRBV3-2) with TRBJ2-1, with D perhaps matching TRBD2 (6 bases). The CDR3 is CASSQATSYEQFF. CDR3 in DNA: TGTGCCAGCAGCCAGGCTACTAGCTATGAGCAGTTCTTC.